These T cell receptor beta chains were read from a single sample in a study of T cell responses to AZD1222 COVID-19 vaccine. TCRdb's copy holds only in-frame clones and misses some; the assay was immunoSEQ multiplex PCR. The sample has some 180,000 clones; around 90% are singletons. This specimen consisted of peripheral blood, obtained 28 days after the second AZD1222 dose. Every receptor here comes from an adult who received the AZD1222 COVID-19 vaccine. The CDR3 runs from the conserved cysteine through the conserved F or W. D genes are given only for firm matches. Where a row states a size, it is once, few, many or the class of an expanded clone; other rows omit it.

CDR3aa: CASSDGGSGNTIYF
CDR3nt: TGTGCCAGCAGTGACGGGGGCTCTGGAAACACCATATATTTT
abundance: few
d_gene: .
v_gene: TRBV6-1
j_gene: TRBJ1-3

CDR3aa: CASKKMVVFFNYGYTF
CDR3nt: TGTGCCAGCAAGAAGATGGTAGTATTTTTTAACTATGGCTACACCTTC
abundance: .
d_gene: .
v_gene: TRBV7-9
j_gene: TRBJ1-2

CDR3aa: CASSLGAVEAFF
CDR3nt: TGTGCCAGCAGCTTGGGGGCAGTTGAAGCTTTCTTT
abundance: .
d_gene: .
v_gene: TRBV5-6
j_gene: TRBJ1-1

CDR3aa: CATSDPTSGGRETQYF
CDR3nt: TGTGCCACCAGTGATCCAACCTCGGGGGGGAGGGAGACCCAGTACTTC
abundance: .
d_gene: TRBD2
v_gene: TRBV24-1
j_gene: TRBJ2-5

CDR3aa: CAWSVGERSPGRLEAFF
CDR3nt: TGTGCCTGGAGTGTAGGGGAGCGGTCTCCGGGGAGGCTTGAAGCTTTCTTT
abundance: .
d_gene: .
v_gene: TRBV30
j_gene: TRBJ1-1

CDR3aa: CASSFSGGNNQPQHF
CDR3nt: TGTGCCAGCAGTTTTTCAGGTGGGAACAATCAGCCCCAGCATTTT
abundance: .
d_gene: .
v_gene: TRBV6-2/TRBV6-3
j_gene: TRBJ1-5

CDR3aa: CASSEDQGHRAQYF
CDR3nt: TGTGCCAGCAGTGAAGACCAGGGCCATAGGGCCCAGTACTTC
abundance: .
d_gene: .
v_gene: TRBV6-1
j_gene: TRBJ2-5

CDR3aa: CASSYSGAGATSPLHF
CDR3nt: TGTGCCAGCAGTTACTCGGGCGCGGGGGCCACTTCACCCCTCCACTTT
abundance: .
d_gene: .
v_gene: TRBV6-5
j_gene: TRBJ1-6

CDR3aa: CASSFPGGDQPQHF
CDR3nt: TGTGCCAGCAGCTTTCCAGGGGGGGATCAGCCCCAGCATTTT
abundance: .
d_gene: TRBD1
v_gene: TRBV7-2
j_gene: TRBJ1-5

CDR3aa: CASSQTGAIGELFF
CDR3nt: TGTGCCAGCAGCCAGACAGGGGCGATCGGGGAGCTGTTTTTT
abundance: .
d_gene: TRBD1
v_gene: TRBV3-1/TRBV3-2
j_gene: TRBJ2-2

CDR3aa: CASNFRRGDQPQHF
CDR3nt: TGTGCCAGTAATTTTCGCCGGGGCGATCAGCCCCAGCATTTT
abundance: .
d_gene: .
v_gene: TRBV19
j_gene: TRBJ1-5

CDR3aa: CASSLGGGNIQYF
CDR3nt: TGTGCCAGCAGCTTAGGAGGGGGCAACATTCAGTACTTC
abundance: .
d_gene: TRBD1
v_gene: TRBV7-9
j_gene: TRBJ2-4

CDR3aa: CASSTPGLGISEQFF
CDR3nt: TGTGCCAGCAGTACGCCGGGACTAGGGATCAGTGAGCAGTTCTTC
abundance: .
d_gene: TRBD2
v_gene: TRBV6-5
j_gene: TRBJ2-1

CDR3aa: CASTGGQGGQPQHF
CDR3nt: TGTGCCAGCACAGGGGGACAGGGAGGTCAGCCCCAGCATTTT
abundance: .
d_gene: TRBD1
v_gene: TRBV2
j_gene: TRBJ1-5

CDR3aa: CASKYGTGAYEQYF
CDR3nt: TGTGCCAGCAAGTACGGGACTGGGGCTTACGAGCAGTACTTC
abundance: .
d_gene: .
v_gene: TRBV6-5
j_gene: TRBJ2-7

CDR3aa: CASSLSGTGDSPLHF
CDR3nt: TGTGCCAGCAGCTTGTCCGGGACAGGGGACTCACCCCTCCACTTT
abundance: .
d_gene: TRBD1
v_gene: TRBV7-2
j_gene: TRBJ1-6

CDR3aa: CSAVFFQRGGLSTDTQYF
CDR3nt: TGCAGCGCCGTCTTCTTCCAGCGGGGGGGGCTCAGCACAGATACGCAGTATTTT
abundance: .
d_gene: TRBD2
v_gene: TRBV29-1
j_gene: TRBJ2-3

CDR3aa: CASSSPHGTSGALGETQYF
CDR3nt: TGTGCCAGCAGTTCACCCCATGGGACTAGCGGGGCCTTAGGAGAGACCCAGTACTTC
abundance: .
d_gene: TRBD2
v_gene: TRBV28
j_gene: TRBJ2-5

CDR3aa: CASSPNTGVGTEAFF
CDR3nt: TGTGCCAGCTCACCAAATACCGGGGTGGGCACTGAAGCTTTCTTT
abundance: .
d_gene: .
v_gene: TRBV18
j_gene: TRBJ1-1

CDR3aa: CASSMGQGRYEQYF
CDR3nt: TGTGCCAGTAGTATGGGACAGGGGAGGTACGAGCAGTACTTC
abundance: few
d_gene: TRBD1
v_gene: TRBV19
j_gene: TRBJ2-7

CDR3aa: CASSLSAGAGYTF
CDR3nt: TGTGCCAGCAGTTTAAGTGCCGGGGCTGGCTACACCTTC
abundance: .
d_gene: .
v_gene: TRBV28
j_gene: TRBJ1-2

CDR3aa: CASSLSGTEGNTIYF
CDR3nt: TGTGCCAGCAGCCTTTCCGGGACCGAAGGAAACACCATATATTTT
abundance: .
d_gene: .
v_gene: TRBV11-2
j_gene: TRBJ1-3

CDR3aa: CASKRTDTYEQYF
CDR3nt: TGTGCCAGCAAAAGGACAGATACCTACGAGCAGTACTTC
abundance: once
d_gene: .
v_gene: TRBV28
j_gene: TRBJ2-7

CDR3aa: CASSGRAPTDTQYF
CDR3nt: TGTGCCAGTAGTGGCAGGGCCCCTACGGATACGCAGTATTTT
abundance: .
d_gene: .
v_gene: TRBV19
j_gene: TRBJ2-3

CDR3aa: CASSFKLAGGLDEQFF
CDR3nt: TGTGCCAGCAGCTTTAAACTAGCGGGAGGGCTAGATGAGCAGTTCTTC
abundance: once
d_gene: TRBD2
v_gene: TRBV5-4
j_gene: TRBJ2-1

CDR3aa: CASSFQGVTEAFF
CDR3nt: TGTGCCAGCAGCTTTCAGGGGGTCACTGAAGCTTTCTTT
abundance: .
d_gene: TRBD1
v_gene: TRBV7-2
j_gene: TRBJ1-1

CDR3aa: CAISESKQGRNTF
CDR3nt: TGTGCCATCAGTGAGTCGAAACAGGGACGAAACACCTTC
abundance: .
d_gene: .
v_gene: TRBV10-3
j_gene: TRBJ1-2

CDR3aa: CASSVRKPGLAGAGEQFF
CDR3nt: TGCGCCAGCAGCGTGAGAAAACCGGGACTAGCGGGAGCCGGTGAGCAGTTCTTC
abundance: once
d_gene: TRBD2
v_gene: TRBV10-1
j_gene: TRBJ2-1

CDR3aa: CASSLTHRAHEQYF
CDR3nt: TGTGCCAGCAGCTTAACTCACAGGGCCCACGAGCAGTACTTC
abundance: .
d_gene: .
v_gene: TRBV5-4
j_gene: TRBJ2-7

CDR3aa: CASSRDSPRGYGYTF
CDR3nt: TGTGCCAGCAGTCGAGACAGCCCCCGGGGCTATGGCTACACCTTC
abundance: .
d_gene: .
v_gene: TRBV6-5
j_gene: TRBJ1-2

CDR3aa: CASSIGLAEQETQYF
CDR3nt: TGTGCCAGCTCCATCGGACTAGCCGAGCAAGAGACCCAGTACTTC
abundance: .
d_gene: TRBD2
v_gene: TRBV2
j_gene: TRBJ2-5

CDR3aa: CASSQGPNEKLFF
CDR3nt: TGTGCCAGCTCACAAGGGCCCAATGAAAAACTGTTTTTT
abundance: .
d_gene: .
v_gene: TRBV18
j_gene: TRBJ1-4

CDR3aa: CASSSRLAGTYNEQFF
CDR3nt: TGTGCCAGCAGCTCTCGCCTAGCGGGCACTTACAATGAGCAGTTCTTC
abundance: .
d_gene: TRBD2
v_gene: TRBV4-2
j_gene: TRBJ2-1

CDR3aa: CASSRPNQPQHF
CDR3nt: TGTGCCAGTAGTAGGCCCAATCAGCCCCAGCATTTT
abundance: .
d_gene: .
v_gene: TRBV19
j_gene: TRBJ1-5

CDR3aa: CASNLGGTGSYNEQFF
CDR3nt: TGCGCCAGCAACTTGGGAGGGACAGGTTCCTACAATGAGCAGTTCTTC
abundance: .
d_gene: .
v_gene: TRBV5-1
j_gene: TRBJ2-1

CDR3aa: CASSFIRDRAYEQYF
CDR3nt: TGTGCCAGCAGCTTCATCCGGGACAGAGCTTACGAGCAGTACTTC
abundance: .
d_gene: TRBD1
v_gene: TRBV7-9
j_gene: TRBJ2-7

CDR3aa: CASTRDLYNEQFF
CDR3nt: TGTGCCAGCACCCGGGACTTATACAATGAGCAGTTCTTC
abundance: .
d_gene: .
v_gene: TRBV2
j_gene: TRBJ2-1

CDR3aa: CPSSLMGGGNTGELFF
CDR3nt: TGTCCCAGCAGCTTAATGGGCGGGGGCAACACCGGGGAGCTGTTTTTT
abundance: .
d_gene: .
v_gene: TRBV7-3
j_gene: TRBJ2-2

CDR3aa: CASSRRQAQHF
CDR3nt: TGTGCCAGCAGCCGTCGGCAAGCCCAGCATTTT
abundance: .
d_gene: .
v_gene: TRBV28
j_gene: TRBJ1-5

CDR3aa: CASSLNQGDTQYF
CDR3nt: TGTGCCAGCAGCTTAAATCAGGGAGATACGCAGTATTTT
abundance: .
d_gene: .
v_gene: TRBV7-9
j_gene: TRBJ2-3

CDR3aa: CASSLAPGLAGPGYEQYF
CDR3nt: TGTGCCAGCAGCTTAGCGCCGGGACTAGCGGGCCCTGGCTACGAGCAGTACTTC
abundance: .
d_gene: TRBD2
v_gene: TRBV7-8
j_gene: TRBJ2-7

CDR3aa: CASSLDRGTGELFF
CDR3nt: TGCGCCAGCAGCCTGGACAGGGGAACCGGGGAGCTGTTTTTT
abundance: .
d_gene: TRBD1
v_gene: TRBV10-1
j_gene: TRBJ2-2

CDR3aa: CATRPIGNTEAFF
CDR3nt: TGTGCCACCAGACCCATAGGGAACACTGAAGCTTTCTTT
abundance: .
d_gene: .
v_gene: TRBV24-1
j_gene: TRBJ1-1

CDR3aa: CASSMWENQPQHF
CDR3nt: TGTGCCAGTAGTATGTGGGAGAATCAGCCCCAGCATTTT
abundance: .
d_gene: .
v_gene: TRBV19
j_gene: TRBJ1-5

CDR3aa: CASSLGRVQVSPLHF
CDR3nt: TGTGCCAGCAGCTTAGGCAGGGTACAGGTTTCACCCCTCCACTTT
abundance: .
d_gene: .
v_gene: TRBV7-2
j_gene: TRBJ1-6

CDR3aa: CASSREQGLGETQYF
CDR3nt: TGTGCCAGCAGCAGGGAACAGGGGCTTGGGGAGACCCAGTACTTC
abundance: .
d_gene: TRBD1
v_gene: TRBV5-4
j_gene: TRBJ2-5

CDR3aa: CASSLDVTGANVLTF
CDR3nt: TGTGCCAGCAGCTTGGATGTTACCGGGGCCAACGTCCTGACTTTC
abundance: .
d_gene: .
v_gene: TRBV5-4
j_gene: TRBJ2-6

CDR3aa: CASSLIAGGGETQYF
CDR3nt: TGTGCCAGCAGCCTAATAGCGGGAGGTGGGGAGACCCAGTACTTC
abundance: few
d_gene: TRBD2
v_gene: TRBV5-4
j_gene: TRBJ2-5

CDR3aa: CASSQVSALAGDPSVEQYF
CDR3nt: TGCGCCAGCAGCCAAGTATCGGCCTTGGCGGGGGATCCGTCGGTCGAGCAGTACTTC
abundance: .
d_gene: TRBD2
v_gene: TRBV4-1
j_gene: TRBJ2-7

CDR3aa: CASSIRAGGVEAFF
CDR3nt: TGTGCCAGTAGTATAAGGGCAGGGGGCGTTGAAGCTTTCTTT
abundance: .
d_gene: TRBD1
v_gene: TRBV19
j_gene: TRBJ1-1